This T cell receptor (beta chain) was sequenced during a study of a mutant IDH1 vaccine in newly diagnosed glioma. Study-level results: Pseudoprogression appeared unlinked to shifts in leading peripheral T cell clonotypes.

Regarding time point: baseline, week 1 (first vaccination visit). Treatment reported: pre-vaccination baseline after standard-of-care therapy. Sequenced by immunoSEQ multiplex PCR; TCRdb stores in-frame clones only, minus some. The sample yields fewer than 45,000 clones, about 73% seen once. This clone has just a few counts. Its matching antigen is unknown. The CDR3 covers 15 residues. Germline CDR1 SGHRS, CDR2 YFSETQ. Trimming pared 0 bases from V and 6 bases from J, leaving 13 bases between. The sequencing used PBMCs, collected from a glioma patient treated with radiotherapy, temozolomide or both. This chain uses TRBV5-1 with TRBJ2-4; tentatively, D is TRBD2 (6 bases). The TCR was taken from a man aged 35-49 years with glioma. Some clones in this sample may be carry-over from other donors' samples. The CDR3 loop is CASSLGFGSGNIQYF. The CDR3, as DNA: TGCGCCAGCAGCTTGGGGTTCGGGAGCGGAAACATTCAGTACTTC.